This section outlines one TCR beta chain sequence together with its context. No antigen is known for it. This record comes from a study of cytomegalovirus exposure and HLA in healthy donors. Whole-study context: Of the donors genotyped, several hundred in all, about 80% fell in the Caucasian-associated ancestry cluster.

General study findings and limits: Follow-up analysis seemed to connect common viral pathogens with several of the most significant clusters identified. In a later analysis, at a false discovery rate of 0.05, under 20,000 TCR beta sequences matched HLA alleles.

Germline V gene sequence: CDR1 LNHDA, CDR2 SQIVND (reference sequence). The V end lost 6 bases, the J end lost 1 base, and 12 bases lay between the germline ends. The CDR3 has 14 residues. The PCR was carried out with 60 Vbeta primers and 13 Jbeta primers. Only in-frame clones appear in the TCRdb table, and some are missing; sequencing was by immunoSEQ multiplex PCR. This repertoire shows some 120,000 clones, 81% found once; its top ten account for around 4.2%. This TCR derives from a woman aged 25 to 39 in good health and CMV-seronegative. The chain is built from TRBV19 and TRBJ1-1; TRBD1 might be the D (6 bases). Sample: PBMCs. The CDR3 nucleotides are TGTGCCAGTAGGTCCCAGGGGAGGAACACTGAAGCTTTCTTT. Its protein product is CASRSQGRNTEAFF.